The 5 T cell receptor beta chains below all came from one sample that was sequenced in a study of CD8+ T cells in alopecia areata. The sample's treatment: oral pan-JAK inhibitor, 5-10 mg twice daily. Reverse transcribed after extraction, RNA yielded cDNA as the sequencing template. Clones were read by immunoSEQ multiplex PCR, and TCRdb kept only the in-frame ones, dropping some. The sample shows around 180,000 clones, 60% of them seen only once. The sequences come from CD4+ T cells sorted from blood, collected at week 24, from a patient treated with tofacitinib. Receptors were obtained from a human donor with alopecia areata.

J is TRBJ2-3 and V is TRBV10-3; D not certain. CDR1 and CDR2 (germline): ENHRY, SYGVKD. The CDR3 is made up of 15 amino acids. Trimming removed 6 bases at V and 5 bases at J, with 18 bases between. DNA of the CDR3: TGTGCCATCAGGGAAGGACCCCACCTAGGAGATACGCAGTATTTT. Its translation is CAIREGPHLGDTQYF.

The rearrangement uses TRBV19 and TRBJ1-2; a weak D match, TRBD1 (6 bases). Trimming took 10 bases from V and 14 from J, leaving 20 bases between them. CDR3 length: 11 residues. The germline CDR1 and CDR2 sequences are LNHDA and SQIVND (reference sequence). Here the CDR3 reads CATKRNGGWTF. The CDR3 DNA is TGTGCCACGAAAAGGAATGGGGGCTGGACCTTC.

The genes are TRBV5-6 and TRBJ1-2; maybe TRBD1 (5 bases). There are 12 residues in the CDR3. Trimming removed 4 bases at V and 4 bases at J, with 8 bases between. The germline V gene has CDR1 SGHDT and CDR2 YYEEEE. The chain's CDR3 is CASSRDSYGYTF. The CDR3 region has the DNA TGTGCCAGCAGCCGTGACAGCTATGGCTACACCTTC.

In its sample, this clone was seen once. CDR3 nucleotide sequence: TGCGCCAGCAGCCAAAAGATGTCGGACTACGAGCAGTACTTC. Amino acid sequence: CASSQKMSDYEQYF. The V call is TRBV4-3, the J call TRBJ2-7; no clear D gene. Trimming removed 2 bases from V and 3 bases from J, with 11 bases in between. The CDR3 contains 14 residues. The germline V gene encodes CDR1 LGHNA and CDR2 YSLEER.

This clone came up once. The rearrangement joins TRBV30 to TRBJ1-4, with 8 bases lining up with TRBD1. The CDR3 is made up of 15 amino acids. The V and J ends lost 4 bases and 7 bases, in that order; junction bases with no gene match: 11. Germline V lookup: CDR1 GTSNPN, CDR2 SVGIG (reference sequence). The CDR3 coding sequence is TGTGCCTGGACTTTCGCAGACAGGGGTAGTGAAAAACTGTTTTTT. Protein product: CAWTFADRGSEKLFF.